This TCR beta chain was captured by sequencing in a study of cytomegalovirus exposure and HLA in healthy donors. Measured with immunoSEQ multiplex PCR; TCRdb has only the in-frame clones, and not every one. The sample has tens of thousands of clones, approximately 96% seen once. This CDR3 is built from 15 residues. Germline trimming cut 3 bases from V and 4 bases from J; bases unmatched to any gene: 6. Germline lookup yields CDR1 SGHTA and CDR2 FQGNSA. This sequence joins TRBV7-2 and TRBJ2-1; TRBD2 matches at 7 bases. What was sequenced was PBMCs. This receptor was identified in a man between 18 and 29 years old in good health and CMV-seronegative. This chain's CDR3 is CASSFGGRAYNEQFF. DNA of the CDR3: TGTGCCAGCAGCTTCGGCGGGAGAGCTTACAATGAGCAGTTCTTC.